The present T cell receptor (beta chain) was sequenced within a study of cytomegalovirus exposure and HLA in healthy donors. Study findings and constraints: With DRB1 most and HLA-C fewest, TCR association rates differed between HLA loci in a later analysis. Rare TCR sequences dominated, though some public TCRs recurred in many donors.

The PCR contained 60 Vbeta and 13 Jbeta primers. In the original workflow: In a later analysis, some 80 million unique TCR beta chains included roughly 11 million shared by two or more donors. Libraries were prepared by immunoSEQ multiplex PCR; TCRdb keeps only in-frame clonotypes and omits some of them. V and J calls and clone size are as listed in that table; D and trimming were resolved from the DNA. This sample contains approximately 110,000 clones. The CDR3 loop spans 15 amino acids. CDR1 SGHDT and CDR2 YYEEEE come from the germline V gene. V lost 3 bases and J 2 bases, leaving 14 bases between the germline ends. Comments on this clone: What it recognizes is unknown.

Though probably carrying unrecorded immune exposures, donors were nominally healthy at sampling. This receptor was obtained from a middle-aged man in good health and CMV-seronegative. The gene calls are TRBV5-6 and TRBJ1-1; maybe TRBD1 (6 bases). The sequenced material came from PBMCs. The CDR3 DNA sequence: TGTGCCAGCAGCTCCGAGACAGGCCGAAACACTGAAGCTTTCTTT. Translated, it gives CASSSETGRNTEAFF.